This T cell receptor beta chain was sequenced during a study of cytotoxic CD8 clonotypes in ibrutinib-treated CLL. About the research overall: Response specimens were obtained following a median treatment duration of 12 months, with a range of 6 to 36. Sample averages reached hundreds of thousands of productive templates and approximately 93,000 productive rearrangements.

Of note for this clone: Its specificity is unknown.

The CDR3 spans 15 residues. CDR1 SGHNT and CDR2 YYREEE come from the germline V gene (reference sequence). V shed 4 bases and J 5 bases; nucleotides not matched to a gene: 10. Study results and limitations: Clonality, elevated at ibrutinib response, dropped back toward baseline at progression.

Target depth was 1 in 200,000 to 1 in 1 million T cells, about 10x per clonotype. The method was immunoSEQ multiplex PCR; TCRdb's version includes in-frame clones alone and lacks a portion of them. The sample contains roughly 150,000 clones, roughly 86% of which appear only once. The source of this sequence is a human donor with chronic lymphocytic leukemia. This chain links TRBV5-4 with TRBJ1-2; 8 bases agree with TRBD1. The specimen comprised PBMCs, sampled after 12 months of ibrutinib treatment. The CDR3 bases are TGTGCCAGCAGCCCCTCCGGCGACAGGGGATATGGCTACACCTTC. The encoded protein is CASSPSGDRGYGYTF.